The 5 T cell receptor beta chains given below trace back to one sample, sequenced in a study of control samples from healthy donors and cancer patients. The assay was immunoSEQ multiplex PCR, and TCRdb's table has in-frame clones only and misses some. The sample yields approximately 170,000 clones, 90% to 95% seen once. Material: blood. These receptors all stem from a woman younger than 45 in good health.

The chain uses TRBV28 and TRBJ1-6; 8 nucleotides line up with TRBD1. V trimming: 2 bases; J trimming: 6 bases; junction bases outside the gene matches: 3. CDR1 and CDR2 from the germline V gene are MDHEN and SYDVKM. The CDR3 runs to 15 residues. CDR3 sequence (DNA): TGTGCCAGCAGTTTACGTACAGGGGGTAATTCACCCCTCCACTTT. As protein: CASSLRTGGNSPLHF. The complete variable domain, with remaining parts taken from reference TRBV28 and TRBJ1-6, reads DVKVTQSSRYLVKRTGEKVFLECVQDMDHENMFWYRQDPGLGLRLIYFSYDVKMKEKGDIPEGYSVSREKKERFSLILESASTNQTSMYLCASSLRTGGNSPLHFGNGTRLTVT.

The chain uses TRBV6-5 and TRBJ2-3; 8 bases map to TRBD2. J gave up 7 bases and V 1 base, and 4 bases lay outside the gene matches. The CDR3 length is 14 residues. Germline CDR1 is MNHEY and CDR2 is SVGAGI. The CDR3 loop reads CASSYYSGVNTQYF. CDR3 coding DNA: TGTGCCAGCAGTTACTATAGCGGGGTAAATACGCAGTATTTT.

The chain combines TRBV5-4 with TRBJ2-3; tentative D call: TRBD2 (5 bases). Germline V gene data show CDR1 as SGHNT and CDR2 as YYREEE (reference sequence). The CDR3 extends over 13 amino acids. Between the trimmed V and J ends, which lost 0 bases and 4 bases, there was a span of 6 bases. CDR3 nucleotides: TGTGCCAGCAGCTTGGCCGGGGCAGATACGCAGTATTTT. This encodes CASSLAGADTQYF.

The genes are TRBV18 and TRBJ1-2, with 7 bases lining up with TRBD1. CDR1 and CDR2 from the germline V gene are KGHSH and LQKENI. The CDR3 has 13 residues. With V trimmed by 5 bases and J by 3 bases, 3 bases remained unmatched. Here the CDR3 reads CASSGQADYGYTF. The CDR3 nucleotides are TGTGCCAGCTCAGGACAGGCCGACTATGGCTACACCTTC.

The rearrangement uses TRBV3-1 (or the pseudogene TRBV3-2) and TRBJ2-7; D gene unclear. V dropped 4 bases and J dropped 2 bases, with 6 bases sitting between them. The V gene's germline CDR1 is LGHDT and CDR2 YNNKEL (reference sequence). The CDR3 has 12 amino acids. CDR3 coding DNA: TGTGCCAGCAGCCGACGGCCCTACGAGCAGTACTTC. This sequence encodes CASSRRPYEQYF.